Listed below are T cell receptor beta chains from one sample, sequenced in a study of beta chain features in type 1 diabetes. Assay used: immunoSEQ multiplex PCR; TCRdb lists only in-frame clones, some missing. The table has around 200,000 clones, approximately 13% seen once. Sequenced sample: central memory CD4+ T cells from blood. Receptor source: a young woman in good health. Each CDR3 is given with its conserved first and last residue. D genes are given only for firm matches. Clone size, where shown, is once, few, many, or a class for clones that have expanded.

CDR3 DNA: TGTGCCAGCAGCCAAGATATTGCCCTGGGGGGTAGCACAGATACGCAGTATTTT
CDR3 protein: CASSQDIALGGSTDTQYF
V gene: TRBV4-2
clone size: -
J gene: TRBJ2-3
D gene: -

CDR3 DNA: TGTGCCAGCTCACCGTCGACGTGGGCTGGGCAGTATTTT
CDR3 protein: CASSPSTWAGQYF
V gene: TRBV18
clone size: few
J gene: TRBJ2-3
D gene: -

CDR3 DNA: TGTGCCAGCAGTTTACCCCAGGGTGACTATGGCTACACCTTC
CDR3 protein: CASSLPQGDYGYTF
V gene: TRBV28
clone size: -
J gene: TRBJ1-2
D gene: -

CDR3 DNA: TGCGCCAGCAGCGGACAGACTACCTCCGATGAGCAGTTCTTC
CDR3 protein: CASSGQTTSDEQFF
V gene: TRBV5-1
clone size: -
J gene: TRBJ2-1
D gene: -

CDR3 DNA: TGTGCCAGCAGCTTAGAAGCTTCTGGGGCCAACGTCCTGACTTTC
CDR3 protein: CASSLEASGANVLTF
V gene: TRBV11-2
clone size: few
J gene: TRBJ2-6
D gene: -

CDR3 DNA: TGTGCCTGGAGCGTACTCCCCTACGAGCAGTACTTC
CDR3 protein: CAWSVLPYEQYF
V gene: TRBV30
clone size: -
J gene: TRBJ2-7
D gene: -

CDR3 DNA: TGTGCCAGTGTACTCTCTGGAGTCGCTGGGGCCAACGTCCTGACTTTC
CDR3 protein: CASVLSGVAGANVLTF
V gene: TRBV19
clone size: -
J gene: TRBJ2-6
D gene: -

CDR3 DNA: TGTGCCAGCAGCTTGGGTCCTAGCGGGAACCCTAATGAGCAGTTCTTC
CDR3 protein: CASSLGPSGNPNEQFF
V gene: TRBV5-4
clone size: -
J gene: TRBJ2-1
D gene: TRBD2

CDR3 DNA: TGCGCCAGCAGCCCGGCCCCGGGAGCCCTCTACGAGCAGTACTTC
CDR3 protein: CASSPAPGALYEQYF
V gene: TRBV5-1
clone size: few
J gene: TRBJ2-7
D gene: -

CDR3 DNA: TGCGCCAGCAGCTTGGCACAGGGGCCCCTCTACAATGAGCAGTTCTTC
CDR3 protein: CASSLAQGPLYNEQFF
V gene: TRBV5-1
clone size: -
J gene: TRBJ2-1
D gene: TRBD1

CDR3 DNA: TGTGCCAGCACCAACCCTGGACACCCTTACGAGCAGTACTTC
CDR3 protein: CASTNPGHPYEQYF
V gene: TRBV6-5
clone size: few
J gene: TRBJ2-7
D gene: -

CDR3 DNA: TGTGCCAGCAGTTCCGGACAGACTAATGAAAAACTGTTTTTT
CDR3 protein: CASSSGQTNEKLFF
V gene: TRBV28
clone size: -
J gene: TRBJ1-4
D gene: -

CDR3 DNA: TGCGCCAGCAGCCAAGAGGGACAGGGAGACTACGAGCAGTACTTC
CDR3 protein: CASSQEGQGDYEQYF
V gene: TRBV4-3
clone size: few
J gene: TRBJ2-7
D gene: TRBD1